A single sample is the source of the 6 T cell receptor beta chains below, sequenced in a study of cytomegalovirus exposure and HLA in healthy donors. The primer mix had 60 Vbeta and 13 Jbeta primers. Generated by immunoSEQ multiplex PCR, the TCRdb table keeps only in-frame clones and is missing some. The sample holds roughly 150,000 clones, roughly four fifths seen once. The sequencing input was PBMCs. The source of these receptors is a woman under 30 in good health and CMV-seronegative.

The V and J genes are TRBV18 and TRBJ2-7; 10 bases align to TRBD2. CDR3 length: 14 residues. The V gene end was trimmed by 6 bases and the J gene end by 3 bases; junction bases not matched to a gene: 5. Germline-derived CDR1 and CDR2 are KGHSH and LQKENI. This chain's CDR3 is CASSIAGGNYEQYF. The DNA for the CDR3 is TGTGCCAGCTCGATAGCGGGAGGAAACTACGAGCAGTACTTC.

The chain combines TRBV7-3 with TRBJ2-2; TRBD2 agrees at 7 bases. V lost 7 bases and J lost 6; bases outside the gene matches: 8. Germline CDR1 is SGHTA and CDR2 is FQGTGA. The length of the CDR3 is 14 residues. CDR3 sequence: CASTPGSGSGELFF. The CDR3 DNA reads TGTGCCAGCACCCCGGGTAGCGGGTCCGGGGAGCTGTTTTTT.

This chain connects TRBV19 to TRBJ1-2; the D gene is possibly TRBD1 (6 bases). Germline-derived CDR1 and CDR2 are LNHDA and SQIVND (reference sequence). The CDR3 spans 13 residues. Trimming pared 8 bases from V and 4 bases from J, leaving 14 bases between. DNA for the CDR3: TGTGCCAGTCAAACGGACAGCCCCTATGGCTACACCTTC. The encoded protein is CASQTDSPYGYTF.

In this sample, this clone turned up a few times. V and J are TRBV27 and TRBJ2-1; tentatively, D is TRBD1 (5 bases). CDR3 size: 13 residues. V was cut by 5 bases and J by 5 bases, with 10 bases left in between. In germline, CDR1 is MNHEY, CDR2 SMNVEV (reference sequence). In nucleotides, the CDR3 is TGTGCCAGCAGTGGGGCTGGGGACAATGAGCAGTTCTTC. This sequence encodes CASSGAGDNEQFF.

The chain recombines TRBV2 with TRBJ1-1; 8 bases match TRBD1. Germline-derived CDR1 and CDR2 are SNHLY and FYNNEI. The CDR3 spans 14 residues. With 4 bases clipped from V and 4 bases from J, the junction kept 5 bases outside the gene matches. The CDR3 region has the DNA TGTGCCAGCAGTGCGGGACAGGTGGGCACTGAAGCTTTCTTT. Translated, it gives CASSAGQVGTEAFF.

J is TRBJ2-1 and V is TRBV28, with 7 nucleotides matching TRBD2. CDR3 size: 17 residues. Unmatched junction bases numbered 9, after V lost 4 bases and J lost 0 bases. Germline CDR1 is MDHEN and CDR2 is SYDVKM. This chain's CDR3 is CASSSGVAGSSYNEQFF. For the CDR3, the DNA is TGTGCCAGCAGTTCCGGAGTAGCGGGTAGCTCCTACAATGAGCAGTTCTTC. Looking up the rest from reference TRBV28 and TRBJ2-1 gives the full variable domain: DVKVTQSSRYLVKRTGEKVFLECVQDMDHENMFWYRQDPGLGLRLIYFSYDVKMKEKGDIPEGYSVSREKKERFSLILESASTNQTSMYLCASSSGVAGSSYNEQFFGPGTRLTVL.